Shown below are 7 T cell receptor beta chains from a single sample sequenced in a study of shared clonotypes between healthy human individuals. Sequenced by immunoSEQ multiplex PCR; TCRdb stores in-frame clones only, minus some. Here the sample spans roughly 700,000 clones, 74% being singletons. Sequenced sample: memory CD4+ T cells sorted from blood. Subset reported: CD45RA-negative fraction. These receptors were obtained from a woman aged 25-40 years in good health.

Points on this clone: Additional DNA sequences in this sample encode the identical CDR3. J is TRBJ1-5 and V is TRBV28; TRBD1 agrees at 8 bases. The V gene end was trimmed by 10 bases and the J gene end by 1 base; junction bases not matched to a gene: 6. Germline values: CDR1 MDHEN, CDR2 SYDVKM. This CDR3 contains 14 residues. For the CDR3, the DNA is TGTGCCACGCAAGACAGGGGAAGCAATCAGCCCCAGCATTTT. This codes for CATQDRGSNQPQHF.

CDR3 loop: CAWSKDAPYEQYF. CDR3 nucleotides: TGTGCCTGGAGTAAGGACGCCCCCTACGAGCAGTACTTC. The chain combines TRBV30 with TRBJ2-7, with unresolved D. Germline-derived CDR1 and CDR2 are GTSNPN and SVGIG (reference sequence). The ends were cut back, 2 bases at V and 2 bases at J, with 10 bases in the middle. This CDR3 region has 13 residues.

This clone has only a few counts. The CDR3: CASSLAAGRGKTQYF. DNA for the CDR3: TGTGCCAGCAGCTTAGCAGCCGGGAGGGGAAAGACCCAGTACTTC. The chain recombines TRBV7-8 with TRBJ2-5; 8 bases are a match to TRBD2. From germline, CDR1 is SGHVS and CDR2 FQNEAQ. Unmatched junction bases numbered 6, after V lost 0 bases and J lost 6 bases. The CDR3 totals 15 residues. Full variable domain (missing parts from reference TRBV7-8 and TRBJ2-5): GAGVSQSPRYKVAKRGQDVALRCDPISGHVSLFWYQQALGQGPEFLTYFQNEAQLDKSGLPSDRFFAERPEGSVSTLKIQRTQQEDSAVYLCASSLAAGRGKTQYFGPGTRLLVL.

This clone was counted between two and nine times. V gene TRBV5-1 combines with J gene TRBJ2-3; 7 bases align to TRBD2. Trimming took 0 bases from V and 12 from J; bases not matched to a gene: 7. Germline V gene data show CDR1 as SGHRS and CDR2 as YFSETQ. The CDR3 contains 13 residues. The CDR3 protein is CASSLVGREYQYF. The DNA for the CDR3 is TGCGCCAGCAGCTTGGTGGGGCGGGAGTACCAGTATTTT.

The chain couples TRBV5-5 to TRBJ1-3; TRBD1 is a possible D gene (5 bases). The CDR3 length is 13 residues. The ends were cut back, 4 bases at V and 3 bases at J, with 8 bases in the middle. In germline, CDR1 is SGHKS, CDR2 YYEKEE (reference sequence). The CDR3 DNA is TGTGCCAGCAGCATCACAGGTGGAAACACCATATATTTT. It codes for CASSITGGNTIYF.

The rearrangement joins TRBV28 to TRBJ2-1; 10 nucleotides line up with TRBD2. The germline gives CDR1 MDHEN, CDR2 SYDVKM. The CDR3 contains 16 residues. Losses at the gene ends were 2 bases for V and 4 bases for J; bases not matched to a gene: 5. The CDR3 loop is CASSLITSGTYNEQFF. Here the CDR3 DNA reads TGTGCCAGCAGTTTAATCACTAGCGGGACTTACAATGAGCAGTTCTTC.

This clone was seen a handful of times. The V and J genes are TRBV5-1 and TRBJ2-4, with D perhaps TRBD2 (6 bases). Trimming left V 3 bases short and J 1 base short, with 11 bases between. Germline values: CDR1 SGHRS, CDR2 YFSETQ. The CDR3 consists of 15 residues. In DNA form, the CDR3 reads TGCGCCAGCAGCTCCGGGAGTACGGCCAAAAACATTCAGTACTTC. Amino acids: CASSSGSTAKNIQYF.